The 27 T cell receptor beta chains below were found in one sample sequenced in a study of shared clonotypes between healthy human individuals. CD45RO-negative, CCR7-selected cells formed the naive CD8 fraction, which excluded terminally differentiated effector memory CD45RA+ cells. Profiling relied on immunoSEQ multiplex PCR, and the TCRdb table lists in-frame clones only, not all of them. The sample has 2 million to 2.5 million clones, just under 95% seen once; the top ten hold around 1.1%. Sequences were obtained from naive CD8+ T cells sorted from blood. These receptors all stem from a man between 18 and 35 years old in good health.

The chain is built from TRBV27 and TRBJ2-7; a weak D match, TRBD1 (6 bases). V was clipped by 6 bases and J by 4 bases, with 16 bases between them. CDR1 MNHEY and CDR2 SMNVEV come from the germline V gene (reference sequence). The CDR3 is 14 residues long. CDR3 sequence: CASSQLGQLYEQYF. The CDR3 nucleotides read TGTGCCAGCAGCCAACTCGGACAGCTTTACGAGCAGTACTTC.

This sequence joins TRBV30 and TRBJ2-7; D might be TRBD1 (5 bases). The CDR3 extends over 12 amino acids. The V gene's germline CDR1 is GTSNPN and CDR2 SVGIG (reference sequence). The ends were cut back, 4 bases at V and 2 bases at J, with 9 bases in the middle. The CDR3 is CAWKDNPYEQYF. CDR3 nucleotide sequence: TGTGCCTGGAAGGACAATCCCTACGAGCAGTACTTC.

As concerns this clone: Other DNA sequences in the sample encode the same CDR3. This chain connects TRBV19 to TRBJ1-2, with unresolved D. The CDR3 sequence is 14 residues long. Trimming removed 0 bases at V and 7 bases at J, with 12 bases between. CDR1 is LNHDA and CDR2 is SQIVND in the germline V gene (reference sequence). For the CDR3, the DNA is TGTGCCAGTAGTATAGATCTTGAAGTTTCTGGCTACACCTTC. As protein: CASSIDLEVSGYTF. Combining the CDR3 with reference TRBV19 and TRBJ1-2 gives the whole variable domain DGGITQSPKYLFRKEGQNVTLSCEQNLNHDAMYWYRQDPGQGLRLIYYSQIVNDFQKGDIAEGYSVSREKKESFPLTVTSAQKNPTAFYLCASSIDLEVSGYTFGSGTRLTVV.

V and J are TRBV25-1 and TRBJ1-2, with D unresolved. Deletions cut 0 bases from V and 1 base from J, with 12 bases between. Germline CDR1 is MGHDK and CDR2 is SYGVNS. The CDR3 length is 16 residues. The CDR3 region is CASSEYNTDNNYGYTF. For the CDR3, the DNA is TGTGCCAGCAGTGAATATAACACGGATAATAACTATGGCTACACCTTC.

V usage is TRBV7-9 and J usage is TRBJ2-5, with D possibly matching TRBD2 (5 bases). The CDR3 totals 13 residues. The V and J ends lost 6 bases and 5 bases respectively, with 13 bases between them. Per germline, CDR1 SEHNR and CDR2 FQNEAQ (reference sequence). The CDR3 sequence: CASRGGPGETQYF. The CDR3 DNA follows: TGTGCCAGCAGAGGAGGTCCGGGGGAGACCCAGTACTTC. Drawing the rest from reference TRBV7-9 and TRBJ2-5, the complete variable domain is DTGVSQNPRHKITKRGQNVTFRCDPISEHNRLYWYRQTLGQGPEFLTYFQNEAQLEKSRLLSDRFSAERPKGSFSTLEIQRTEQGDSAMYLCASRGGPGETQYFGPGTRLLVL.

V usage is TRBV27 and J usage is TRBJ1-4, with a weak D call TRBD1 (6 bases). Germline V gene data show CDR1 as MNHEY and CDR2 as SMNVEV (reference sequence). V lost 2 bases and J lost 11, with 18 bases in between. CDR3 length: 15 residues. The CDR3 loop reads CASSLAPSVQGKLFF. In DNA, the CDR3 is TGTGCCAGCAGTTTAGCGCCTTCGGTACAGGGTAAACTGTTTTTT.

The CDR3 DNA reads as TGTGCCAGCAGCACCTCTTTATCGCGGGAGCAGTTCTTC. Translating it yields CASSTSLSREQFF. The rearrangement uses TRBV7-9 and TRBJ2-1; no reliable D call. Germline V gives CDR1 SEHNR, CDR2 FQNEAQ (reference sequence). V was cut by 5 bases and J by 10 bases, with 15 bases left in between. This CDR3 has 13 residues.

The chain combines TRBV9 with TRBJ2-5, with D unresolved. CDR3 length: 15 residues. V lost 2 bases, J lost 5 bases, and 16 bases lay in between. Germline V gives CDR1 SGDLS, CDR2 YYNGEE. CDR3 DNA: TGTGCCAGCAGCGTTCTTTCGGCGACCCGGGAGACCCAGTACTTC. Translated: CASSVLSATRETQYF.

This chain links TRBV4-3 with TRBJ2-3; the match to TRBD1 covers 9 bases. The V gene end was trimmed by 3 bases and the J gene end by 1 base; junction bases not matched to a gene: 5. The CDR3 length is 16 residues. The germline V gene has CDR1 LGHNA and CDR2 YSLEER. In DNA, the CDR3 is TGCGCCAGCAGCCACAACAGGGGGCTGGGCACAGATACGCAGTATTTT. Protein: CASSHNRGLGTDTQYF.

The chain links TRBV27 to TRBJ2-7; D gene unclear. V was shortened by 4 bases and J by 4 bases, with 11 bases between the two germline ends. There are 13 residues in the CDR3. Per germline, CDR1 MNHEY and CDR2 SMNVEV (reference sequence). The CDR3 DNA is TGTGCCAGCAGTTCCCTACAAACGTACGAGCAGTACTTC. Translation gives CASSSLQTYEQYF.

This clone was detected only once. The chain uses TRBV7-9 and TRBJ2-7, with TRBD1 identical over 8 bases. The CDR3 spans 16 residues. V lost 5 bases, J lost 5 bases, and 14 bases stayed unmatched. CDR1 is SEHNR and CDR2 is FQNEAQ in the germline V gene (reference sequence). The CDR3 reads CASSPDRGTLWDEQYF. As DNA, the CDR3 is TGTGCCAGCAGCCCCGACAGGGGCACCCTTTGGGACGAGCAGTACTTC.

This chain uses TRBV5-1 with TRBJ1-1; 8 positions agree with TRBD1. Per the germline V gene, CDR1 is SGHRS and CDR2 is YFSETQ. J gave up 4 bases and V 4 bases, and 6 bases lay outside the gene matches. This CDR3 region has 14 residues. CDR3 bases: TGCGCCAGCAGCCGGACAGGGTCGAGCACTGAAGCTTTCTTT. Its protein product is CASSRTGSSTEAFF.

There are a few counts of this clone. This chain uses TRBV29-1 with TRBJ1-2; TRBD1 matches 8 bases. The CDR3 is made up of 13 amino acids. Germline loops: CDR1 SQVTM, CDR2 ANQGSEA. V lost 7 bases and J lost 4; bases outside the gene matches: 8. The CDR3 loop reads CSAKMTGVYGYTF. In DNA, the CDR3 is TGCAGCGCCAAGATGACAGGGGTCTATGGCTACACCTTC.

V is TRBV15 and J is TRBJ1-2; D remains ambiguous. This CDR3 comprises 13 residues. V was trimmed by 2 bases and J by 2 bases, leaving 6 bases between them. CDR1 is LNHNV and CDR2 is YYDKDF in the germline V gene (reference sequence). The CDR3 nucleotides are TGTGCCACCAGCAGACCAGAAAACTATGGCTACACCTTC. This sequence encodes CATSRPENYGYTF.

To note about this clone: Other DNA sequences in this sample translate to the same CDR3. The chain combines TRBV5-1 with TRBJ2-7; D not certain. Trimming shortened V by 3 bases and J by 0 bases, and 7 bases separated the two germline ends. This CDR3 region has 13 residues. CDR1 is SGHRS, CDR2 YFSETQ, per germline. The CDR3 region has the DNA TGCGCCAGCAGCTACACGAGCTCCTACGAGCAGTACTTC. It translates to CASSYTSSYEQYF.

The V gene is TRBV6-1, the J gene TRBJ2-7, with TRBD2 matching 7 bases. Germline CDR1 reads MNHNS; CDR2 reads SASEGT. J lost 6 bases, V lost 2 bases, and 10 bases had no gene match. The CDR3 is 15 amino acids. The CDR3 here is CASSELRGIPVEQYF. In DNA form, the CDR3 reads TGTGCCAGCAGTGAATTGCGGGGGATACCAGTCGAGCAGTACTTC.

V is TRBV27 and J is TRBJ2-7, with TRBD1 matching 7 bases. The germline CDR1 and CDR2 sequences are MNHEY and SMNVEV (reference sequence). The CDR3 runs 11 residues. The V and J ends lost 7 bases and 6 bases, in that order; junction bases with no gene match: 3. CDR3 loop: CASNRGSEQYF. DNA of the CDR3: TGTGCCAGCAACAGGGGTAGCGAGCAGTACTTC.

This chain joins TRBV28 and TRBJ1-1, with D perhaps TRBD1 (5 bases). CDR3 length: 15 amino acids. Trimming shortened V by 5 bases and J by 1 base, and 14 bases separated the two germline ends. Germline assignment: CDR1 MDHEN and CDR2 SYDVKM. The CDR3 loop reads CASSGPWGENTEAFF. The CDR3 DNA follows: TGTGCCAGCAGTGGCCCCTGGGGGGAGAACACTGAAGCTTTCTTT.

This sequence joins TRBV30 and TRBJ2-2, with D tentatively TRBD1 (6 bases). Germline assignment: CDR1 GTSNPN and CDR2 SVGIG (reference sequence). The CDR3 loop spans 12 amino acids. Deletions cut 7 bases from V and 2 bases from J, with 8 bases between. CDR3 coding DNA: TGTGCCTTGGACAGCAACACCGGGGAGCTGTTTTTT. Amino acids: CALDSNTGELFF.

This rearrangement joins TRBV10-2 to TRBJ2-7; D not resolved. The CDR3 sequence is 17 residues long. Germline CDR1 and CDR2: WSHSY and SAAADI. V was shortened by 1 base and J by 0 bases, with 16 bases between the two germline ends. CDR3 coding DNA: TGCGCCAGCAGTGAGTTCCTTTGGGTGGGCAGCTCCTACGAGCAGTACTTC. Protein sequence: CASSEFLWVGSSYEQYF.

The chain employs TRBV4-1 and TRBJ2-1; 7 nucleotides align to TRBD2. This CDR3 is built from 19 residues. CDR1 and CDR2 (germline): MGHRA, YSYEKL. Trimming at V came to 2 bases and at J to 2 bases, leaving 15 bases not matched to a gene. In nucleotides, the CDR3 is TGCGCCAGCAGCCAAAAAGCCCCATTTGCGGGGGATACCTACAATGAGCAGTTCTTC. It translates to CASSQKAPFAGDTYNEQFF.

The gene calls are TRBV5-1 and TRBJ2-1; 7 bases are shared with TRBD1. V trimming: 5 bases; J trimming: 1 base; junction bases outside the gene matches: 9. CDR3 size: 16 residues. CDR1 and CDR2 (germline): SGHRS, YFSETQ. The CDR3 sequence: CASRMGSGQSYNEQFF. The CDR3 DNA follows: TGCGCCAGCAGGATGGGATCGGGACAGTCCTACAATGAGCAGTTCTTC.

This chain links TRBV27 with TRBJ1-2; 8 bases match TRBD1. The CDR3 is 13 amino acids. Germline CDR1 reads MNHEY; CDR2 reads SMNVEV (reference sequence). V shed 7 bases, J shed 6 bases, and the junction held 7 bases outside the gene matches. The CDR3 sequence: CASKHQGAHGYTF. The CDR3 nucleotides are TGTGCCAGCAAGCACCAGGGGGCGCATGGCTACACCTTC.

This chain links TRBV4-1 with TRBJ2-3; D remains unclear. The CDR3 runs to 15 residues. Germline V gene data show CDR1 as MGHRA and CDR2 as YSYEKL. V lost 1 base, J lost 2 bases, and 10 bases lay in between. The CDR3 nucleotides are TGCGCCAGCAGCCAAGGTGGCTACAACACAGATACGCAGTATTTT. As protein: CASSQGGYNTDTQYF.

Concerning this clone: The sample has other DNA sequences that encode this CDR3 too. The chain carries TRBV4-1 and TRBJ2-7; 8 nucleotides line up with TRBD2. The J segment lost 2 bases and the V segment lost 1 base, leaving 4 bases of the junction unmatched. Germline assignment: CDR1 MGHRA and CDR2 YSYEKL. The CDR3 covers 15 residues. The CDR3 loop reads CASSQVLAGAYEQYF. The CDR3 DNA reads as TGCGCCAGCAGCCAAGTCCTAGCGGGTGCCTACGAGCAGTACTTC.

The sample holds one count of this clone. The genes are TRBV5-5 and TRBJ2-7; D is perhaps TRBD1 (6 bases). From germline, CDR1 is SGHKS and CDR2 YYEKEE (reference sequence). V lost 4 bases and J 2 bases, leaving 19 bases between the germline ends. The CDR3 consists of 16 residues. CDR3 coding DNA: TGTGCCAGCAGCCCCACTATACAGGGATTAGCCTACGAGCAGTACTTC. Encoded protein: CASSPTIQGLAYEQYF.

CDR3 in DNA: TGTGCCAGCAGTGAATGGGGGACAGGGGGTTCACCCCTCCACTTT. It specifies CASSEWGTGGSPLHF. This chain connects TRBV6-1 to TRBJ1-6; TRBD1 matches at 11 bases. The V gene's germline CDR1 is MNHNS and CDR2 SASEGT. Losses at the gene ends were 2 bases for V and 9 bases for J; bases not matched to a gene: 3. There are 15 residues in the CDR3.